This passage covers 8 T cell receptor beta chains from one sample sequenced in a study of cytomegalovirus exposure and HLA in healthy donors. PCR was performed using 60 Vbeta and 13 Jbeta primers. Method: immunoSEQ multiplex PCR; TCRdb's copy keeps in-frame clones and lacks some. The sample has 60,000 to 65,000 clones, more than 75% seen once. Material for sequencing was PBMCs. The receptors derive from a man between 18 and 29 years old in good health and CMV-seronegative.

The chain combines TRBV9 with TRBJ1-3; 7 bases agree with TRBD1. This CDR3 comprises 15 residues. CDR1 and CDR2 (germline): SGDLS, YYNGEE. V was clipped by 4 bases and J by 3 bases; unmatched bases: 7. The CDR3 DNA reads TGTGCCAGCAGCTTAGGGGGCGCAGGTGGAAACACCATATATTTT. This codes for CASSLGGAGGNTIYF.

This chain links TRBV4-1 with TRBJ2-6; weak D call: TRBD1 (5 bases). Deletions cut 0 bases from V and 0 bases from J, with 6 bases between. CDR1 is MGHRA, CDR2 YSYEKL, per germline. The CDR3 has 16 residues. Here the CDR3 reads CASSQDQGSGANVLTF. CDR3 coding DNA: TGCGCCAGCAGCCAAGATCAGGGCTCTGGGGCCAACGTCCTGACTTTC.

This clone was detected once. This rearrangement joins TRBV4-1 to TRBJ2-7; D might be TRBD2 (6 bases). V was shortened by 1 base and J by 0 bases, with 7 bases between the two germline ends. The CDR3 has 14 amino acids. The germline CDR1 and CDR2 sequences are MGHRA and YSYEKL. CDR3 sequence (DNA): TGCGCCAGCAGCCAAGCGACTAGCTCCTACGAGCAGTACTTC. This sequence encodes CASSQATSSYEQYF.

The chain carries TRBV7-2 and TRBJ2-5; D call uncertain. V lost 7 bases and J 4 bases, leaving 16 bases between the germline ends. The CDR3 length is 14 residues. The germline gives CDR1 SGHTA, CDR2 FQGNSA. The CDR3 coding sequence is TGTGCCAGCACCTCTTTTCGGGTAGGAGAGACCCAGTACTTC. It translates to CASTSFRVGETQYF.

The chain combines TRBV4-2 with TRBJ2-5; TRBD2 matches at 12 bases. The germline CDR1 and CDR2 sequences are LGHNA and YNFKEQ. The CDR3 totals 18 residues. V lost 0 bases and J lost 0; bases outside the gene matches: 5. The CDR3 DNA reads TGTGCCAGCAGCCAAGAGCTAGCGGGGGGGAGGTACCAAGAGACCCAGTACTTC. Encoded protein: CASSQELAGGRYQETQYF.

Here the CDR3 reads CALLGTSWGYTF. The CDR3 DNA follows: TGTGCCCTTCTTGGGACAAGCTGGGGCTACACCTTC. The genes are TRBV30 and TRBJ1-2, with TRBD1 as a possible D gene (6 bases). The CDR3 is made up of 12 amino acids. Trimming pared 8 bases from V and 8 bases from J, leaving 18 bases between. CDR1 is GTSNPN and CDR2 is SVGIG in the germline V gene (reference sequence).

The genes are TRBV10-3 and TRBJ1-2; D is perhaps TRBD1 (6 bases). V gave up 2 bases and J gave up 8 bases, with 18 bases separating them. The CDR3 has 15 amino acids. The germline CDR1 and CDR2 sequences are ENHRY and SYGVKD. CDR3 sequence (DNA): TGTGCCATCAGTGAGAATCTGGGGGGGCGTCGGGGCTACACCTTC. Translation: CAISENLGGRRGYTF.

For the CDR3, the DNA is TGTGCCTGGACCCCGGAACTAGCGGGGGTCCACAATGAGCAGTTCTTC. This sequence encodes CAWTPELAGVHNEQFF. The rearrangement joins TRBV30 to TRBJ2-1, with TRBD2 matching 11 bases. With V trimmed by 4 bases and J by 5 bases, 10 bases remained unmatched. The germline CDR1 and CDR2 sequences are GTSNPN and SVGIG (reference sequence). The CDR3 has 16 amino acids.